A single sample is the source of the 4 T cell receptor beta chains below, sequenced in a study of blood T cell repertoires in COVID-19 (dated by TCRdb to about 2020). Library preparation employed the immunoSEQ multiplex PCR assay. TCRdb mirrors the immuneACCESS table, restricted to in-frame sequences. Some clones are absent from its copies; in checked studies, under half trace to an unresolved V gene, and the reason for the others is unknown. The table for this sample lists about 250,000 clones; 87% of them were counted only once. The ten largest clones take up around 3% of the sample. The sample comprised peripheral blood. The source is a man aged 18 to 30 with active or convalescent COVID-19.

The chain links TRBV6-1 to TRBJ2-2; maybe TRBD1 (6 bases). Germline V gene sequence: CDR1 MNHNS, CDR2 SASEGT. Trimming cost V 6 bases and J 6 bases, with 17 bases left between them. The CDR3 has 15 amino acids. CDR3 coding DNA: TGTGCCAGCAGCCGAGGCCGGGACATTGCCGGGGAGCTGTTTTTT. As protein: CASSRGRDIAGELFF.

The rearrangement uses TRBV28 and TRBJ2-5, with 8 nucleotides matching TRBD1. The CDR3 runs to 15 residues. Losses at the gene ends were 6 bases for V and 1 base for J; bases not matched to a gene: 7. CDR1 is MDHEN, CDR2 SYDVKM, per germline. CDR3 sequence: CASRVQGGRQETQYF. The DNA for the CDR3 is TGTGCCAGCAGGGTACAGGGGGGCCGCCAAGAGACCCAGTACTTC.

J is TRBJ2-7 and V is TRBV7-2; 8 nucleotides align to TRBD1. From germline, CDR1 is SGHTA and CDR2 FQGNSA. J lost 2 bases, V lost 0 bases, and 3 bases had no gene match. This CDR3 contains 15 residues. The CDR3 spells CASSLATGVTYEQYF. In DNA, the CDR3 is TGTGCCAGCAGCTTAGCGACAGGGGTCACCTACGAGCAGTACTTC.

The chain carries TRBV3-1 (or the pseudogene TRBV3-2) and TRBJ1-1; D is possibly TRBD1 (6 bases). The germline V and J ends were trimmed by 1 base and 6 bases, with 18 bases remaining between them. The CDR3 spans 16 residues. Per germline, CDR1 LGHDT and CDR2 YNNKEL (reference sequence). The CDR3 DNA reads as TGTGCCAGCAGCCAAGGCTTAGGGGGAATTTGGGCTGAAGCTTTCTTT. It yields the protein CASSQGLGGIWAEAFF.